This T cell receptor beta chain stems from a study of CD8+ T cells in alopecia areata. Study context: Oral tofacitinib, 5 to 10 mg twice daily, was given in an open-label trial.

The sample's treatment: oral pan-JAK inhibitor, 5-10 mg twice daily. Extraction and reverse transcription of RNA yielded cDNA as the sequencing template. Libraries were prepared by immunoSEQ multiplex PCR; TCRdb keeps only in-frame clonotypes and omits some of them. Counted here are around 160,000 clones, less than 70% occurring once; the ten biggest clones make up 13% to 15%. The CDR3 is 13 residues long. Deletions cut 1 base from V and 3 bases from J, with 7 bases between. Germline-derived CDR1 and CDR2 are GTSNPN and SVGIG (reference sequence). Comment on this clone: Its specificity is not known.

Findings and limits, study-wide: Treatment with tofacitinib significantly lowered scalp clonality and reduced expanded CD8+ clones among the top 100. Sequences from scalp samples also cover resident alphabeta T cells of normal skin.

V gene TRBV30 combines with J gene TRBJ2-1, with D perhaps TRBD1 (5 bases). The sequencing here drew on CD4+ T cells sorted from blood, taken at week 24, from a patient treated with tofacitinib. The TCR comes from a human donor with alopecia areata. CDR3 loop: CAWSAGNYNEQFF. As DNA, the CDR3 is TGTGCCTGGAGTGCAGGGAACTACAATGAGCAGTTCTTC.